Below, 17 T cell receptor beta chains from the same sample are listed, as sequenced in a study of cytomegalovirus exposure and HLA in healthy donors. The table came from immunoSEQ multiplex PCR; TCRdb's copy has only in-frame clones and leaves some out. The data show roughly 57,000 clones, with roughly 93% seen just once and more than 1.5% held by the top ten. Source material: PBMCs. These receptors were obtained from a woman in her late teens or twenties in good health and CMV-seropositive.

This chain joins TRBV5-8 and TRBJ1-1, with D perhaps TRBD1 (5 bases). Germline assignment: CDR1 SGHTS and CDR2 YDEGEE. The CDR3 is 16 amino acids. V was shortened by 1 base and J by 0 bases, with 13 bases between the two germline ends. CDR3 DNA sequence: TGTGCCAGCAGCTTGAAATGGGGGGACTTGAACACTGAAGCTTTCTTT. Translating gives CASSLKWGDLNTEAFF.

The CDR3 loop reads CAISLTGLVVDYEQYF. CDR3 coding DNA: TGTGCCATCAGTTTGACAGGGCTCGTTGTGGACTACGAGCAGTACTTC. The rearrangement joins TRBV10-3 to TRBJ2-7, with 7 bases aligning to TRBD1. This CDR3 comprises 16 residues. With 5 bases clipped from V and 3 bases from J, the junction kept 13 bases outside the gene matches. The V gene's germline CDR1 is ENHRY and CDR2 SYGVKD.

DNA of the CDR3: TGTGCCATCAGTCGGACAGGGCAAACCTACGAGCAGTACTTC. This codes for CAISRTGQTYEQYF. The chain has TRBV10-3 and TRBJ2-7; TRBD1 matches 8 bases. CDR1 and CDR2 (germline): ENHRY, SYGVKD. The V gene end was trimmed by 5 bases and the J gene end by 2 bases; junction bases not matched to a gene: 5. CDR3 length: 14 residues.

The J gene is TRBJ1-1, the V gene TRBV11-2; 10 nucleotides agree with TRBD1. The V gene's germline CDR1 is SGHAT and CDR2 FQNNGV. The CDR3 runs 17 residues. The V gene end was trimmed by 6 bases and the J gene end by 3 bases; junction bases not matched to a gene: 13. The CDR3 is CASRQGTGVSSDTEAFF. The CDR3 DNA reads TGTGCCAGCAGGCAAGGGACAGGGGTATCTTCCGACACTGAAGCTTTCTTT.

V and J are TRBV7-6 and TRBJ2-5; D gene unclear. This CDR3 contains 13 residues. V dropped 1 base and J dropped 6 bases, with 9 bases sitting between them. Per the germline V gene, CDR1 is SGHVS and CDR2 is FNYEAQ. The CDR3 here is CASSLGDLKTQYF. The CDR3 region has the DNA TGTGCCAGCAGCTTAGGCGATTTAAAGACCCAGTACTTC.

This clone has only one observation. V gene TRBV14 combines with J gene TRBJ2-5; maybe TRBD2 (6 bases). CDR1 is SGHDN and CDR2 is FVKESK in the germline V gene. V was trimmed by 3 bases and J by 7 bases, leaving 6 bases between them. The CDR3 totals 11 residues. CDR3 sequence: CASSHGGTQYF. DNA for the CDR3: TGTGCCAGCAGCCACGGGGGGACCCAGTACTTC. Full variable domain (outside the CDR3, taken from reference TRBV14 and TRBJ2-5): EAGVTQFPSHSVIEKGQTVTLRCDPISGHDNLYWYRRVMGKEIKFLLHFVKESKQDESGMPNNRFLAERTGGTYSTLKVQPAELEDSGVYFCASSHGGTQYFGPGTRLLVL.

The chain has TRBV12-5 and TRBJ1-1, with a possible D match to TRBD1 (6 bases). Germline lookup yields CDR1 LGHNT and CDR2 FRNRAP. Deletions cut 0 bases from V and 9 bases from J, with 11 bases between. This CDR3 has 13 residues. The CDR3 loop is CASGLVQGFKAFF. The CDR3 DNA follows: TGTGCTAGTGGTTTGGTACAGGGTTTTAAAGCTTTCTTT.

The chain carries TRBV6-5 and TRBJ2-2, with 8 nucleotides matching TRBD1. V was clipped by 9 bases and J by 4 bases; unmatched bases: 7. The CDR3 is 14 residues long. Germline V gene sequence: CDR1 MNHEY, CDR2 SVGAGI. The CDR3 DNA reads TGTGCCAGTACATGGACAGGGCTCACCGGGGAGCTGTTTTTT. Translation: CASTWTGLTGELFF.

This clone was seen once. The gene calls are TRBV4-1 and TRBJ2-5; a possible D gene is TRBD1 (5 bases). Looked up from germline, CDR1 is MGHRA and CDR2 is YSYEKL. Trimming cost V 4 bases and J 4 bases, with 16 bases left between them. This CDR3 has 15 amino acids. The CDR3 sequence is CASSRIPREPETQYF. CDR3 sequence (DNA): TGCGCCAGCAGCCGGATACCCAGGGAACCAGAGACCCAGTACTTC.

The chain uses TRBV6-1 and TRBJ2-5, with a weak D call TRBD1 (5 bases). The germline V gene encodes CDR1 MNHNS and CDR2 SASEGT. This CDR3 spans 14 amino acids. V lost 3 bases, J lost 0 bases, and 8 bases lay in between. This CDR3 reads CASSDRTNQETQYF. The CDR3 DNA is TGTGCCAGCAGTGACCGGACAAACCAAGAGACCCAGTACTTC.

For the CDR3, the DNA is TGTGCCTGGAGTGTATTACCGGAACAGCCCGAATCACCCCTCCACTTT. This encodes CAWSVLPEQPESPLHF. V is TRBV30 and J is TRBJ1-6; D is undetermined. This CDR3 is built from 16 residues. Germline loops: CDR1 GTSNPN, CDR2 SVGIG (reference sequence). V dropped 0 bases and J dropped 10 bases, with 19 bases sitting between them.

V is TRBV19 and J is TRBJ2-7; D perhaps matches TRBD2 (6 bases). V was cut by 6 bases and J by 6 bases, with 15 bases left in between. CDR1 LNHDA and CDR2 SQIVND come from the germline V gene (reference sequence). The CDR3 has 13 amino acids. The CDR3 is CASSNTGVLEQYF. CDR3 DNA sequence: TGTGCCAGTAGCAATACGGGGGTGCTCGAGCAGTACTTC. The whole variable domain, remainder taken from reference TRBV19 and TRBJ2-7, is DGGITQSPKYLFRKEGQNVTLSCEQNLNHDAMYWYRQDPGQGLRLIYYSQIVNDFQKGDIAEGYSVSREKKESFPLTVTSAQKNPTAFYLCASSNTGVLEQYFGPGTRLTVT.

The chain has TRBV4-1 and TRBJ2-5; possible D gene TRBD2, 5 bases. Trimming pared 4 bases from V and 5 bases from J, leaving 11 bases between. The CDR3 has 13 residues. The germline V gene encodes CDR1 MGHRA and CDR2 YSYEKL. In DNA, the CDR3 is TGCGCCAGCAGCCTTAGCGTCGGGGAGACCCAGTACTTC. Protein: CASSLSVGETQYF.

The chain links TRBV10-2 to TRBJ1-2, with a possible D match to TRBD1 (5 bases). Trimming took 2 bases from V and 5 from J, leaving 18 bases between them. The CDR3 consists of 16 residues. CDR1 is WSHSY, CDR2 SAAADI, per germline. CDR3 sequence reads: CASSEGQGPALYGYTF. Written as DNA, the CDR3 is TGCGCCAGCAGTGAGGGGCAGGGCCCCGCCTTATATGGCTACACCTTC.

The chain couples TRBV19 to TRBJ1-4; TRBD1 aligns across 7 bases. The V gene's germline CDR1 is LNHDA and CDR2 SQIVND (reference sequence). After removal of 4 bases from V and 0 bases from J, the junction contained 5 bases not matched to a gene. CDR3 size: 16 residues. The DNA of the CDR3 is TGTGCCAGTAGTACGACCGGGACAGCAACTAATGAAAAACTGTTTTTT. Amino acid sequence: CASSTTGTATNEKLFF.

The rearrangement links TRBV25-1 to TRBJ1-2, with 7 bases aligning to TRBD1. Trimming at V came to 4 bases and at J to 4 bases, leaving 15 bases not matched to a gene. The CDR3 extends over 17 amino acids. Germline CDR1 MGHDK, CDR2 SYGVNS. The CDR3: CASSAPTGTVFGYGYTF. The CDR3 bases are TGTGCCAGCAGTGCCCCGACAGGGACTGTCTTCGGCTATGGCTACACCTTC.

This clone was seen a few times. At the DNA level, this CDR3 is encoded by other sequences in the same sample as well. The rearrangement uses TRBV9 and TRBJ2-5; weak D call: TRBD2 (5 bases). Trimming stripped 0 bases from V and 3 bases from J, with 6 bases between. CDR3 size: 13 residues. Germline V gene sequence: CDR1 SGDLS, CDR2 YYNGEE. The CDR3 here is CASSVAREETQYF. CDR3 in DNA: TGTGCCAGCAGCGTAGCGCGGGAAGAGACCCAGTACTTC. The full variable domain, completed using reference TRBV9 and TRBJ2-5, is DSGVTQTPKHLITATGQRVTLRCSPRSGDLSVYWYQQSLDQGLQFLIQYYNGEERAKGNILERFSAQQFPDLHSELNLSSLELGDSALYFCASSVAREETQYFGPGTRLLVL.